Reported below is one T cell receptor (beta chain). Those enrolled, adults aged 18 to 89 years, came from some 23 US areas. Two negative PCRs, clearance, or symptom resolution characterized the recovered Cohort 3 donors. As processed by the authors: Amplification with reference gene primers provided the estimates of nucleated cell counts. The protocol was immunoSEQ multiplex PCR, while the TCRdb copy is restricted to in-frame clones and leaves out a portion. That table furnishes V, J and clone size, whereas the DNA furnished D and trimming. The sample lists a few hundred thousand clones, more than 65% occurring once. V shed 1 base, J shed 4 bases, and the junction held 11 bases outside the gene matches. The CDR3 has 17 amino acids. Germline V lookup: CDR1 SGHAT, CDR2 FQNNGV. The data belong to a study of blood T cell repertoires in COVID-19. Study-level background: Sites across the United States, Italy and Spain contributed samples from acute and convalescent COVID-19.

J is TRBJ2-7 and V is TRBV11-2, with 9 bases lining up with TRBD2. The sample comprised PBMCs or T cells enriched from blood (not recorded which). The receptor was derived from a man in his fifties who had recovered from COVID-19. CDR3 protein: CASSLVWGSGSGYEQYF. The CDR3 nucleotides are TGTGCCAGCAGCTTAGTGTGGGGTAGCGGGAGCGGGTACGAGCAGTACTTC.